This TCR beta chain is drawn from a study of naive and memory T cell subsets. By frequency in the sample, this clonotype is medium-sized. Its antigen is still unknown. Stated treatment: skin biopsy from PPD injection site in Mantoux-positive individual. Unsorted total RNA, about 1 to 1000 ng, was DNase treated before reverse transcription. Biopsied sites were PPD injections in people with a positive Mantoux test. Trimming cost V 8 bases and J 2 bases; bases outside gene matches: 10. The CDR3 is 16 amino acids. In germline, CDR1 is SNHLY, CDR2 FYNNEI. Blood and skin TCR RNA was reverse transcribed with alpha and beta constant primers. One entry per CDR3 protein, called by TCRdb with MiXCR from the UMI-ligation and nested PCR reads. The sample records around 20,000 distinct CDR3 sequences, approximately 9.7% being singletons. Notes on the study in general: Both skin biopsy types reportedly yielded TCRs, tuberculin sites far more.

The specimen was skin, collected from a tuberculin skin test site. This chain joins TRBV2 and TRBJ2-1, with 9 bases identical to TRBD2. The clonotype originates from an adult in good health. CDR3 sequence (DNA): TGTGCCAGCGGAGGAAGCGCTAGCGGGGCCTACAATGAGCAGTTCTTC. As protein: CASGGSASGAYNEQFF.